This TCR beta chain originates from a study of T-cell reconstitution after alpha-beta-depleted transplantation in children. As it was prepared, the TCRbeta library received unique molecular identifiers. TCRdb independently ran MiXCR on the PCR reads; one entry per CDR3 protein. Here the sample spans some 550,000 distinct CDR3 sequences, around 23% being singletons. The V gene's germline CDR1 is SNHLY and CDR2 FYNNEI. J gave up 3 bases and V 2 bases, and 3 bases lay outside the gene matches. The CDR3 sequence is 14 residues long. The source was PBMCs, mostly from graft donor cells, collected 360 days after TCRalphabeta/CD19-depleted stem cell transplant. This sequence was found in a boy less than two years old who had a stem cell transplant for acute myeloid leukemia, so the T cells may come from the graft donor. This chain links TRBV2 with TRBJ2-7; 8 nucleotides line up with TRBD1. The CDR3 region has the DNA TGTGCCAGCAGTGAATCAGGGGGCAACTACGAGCAGTACTTC. This gives the protein CASSESGGNYEQYF.